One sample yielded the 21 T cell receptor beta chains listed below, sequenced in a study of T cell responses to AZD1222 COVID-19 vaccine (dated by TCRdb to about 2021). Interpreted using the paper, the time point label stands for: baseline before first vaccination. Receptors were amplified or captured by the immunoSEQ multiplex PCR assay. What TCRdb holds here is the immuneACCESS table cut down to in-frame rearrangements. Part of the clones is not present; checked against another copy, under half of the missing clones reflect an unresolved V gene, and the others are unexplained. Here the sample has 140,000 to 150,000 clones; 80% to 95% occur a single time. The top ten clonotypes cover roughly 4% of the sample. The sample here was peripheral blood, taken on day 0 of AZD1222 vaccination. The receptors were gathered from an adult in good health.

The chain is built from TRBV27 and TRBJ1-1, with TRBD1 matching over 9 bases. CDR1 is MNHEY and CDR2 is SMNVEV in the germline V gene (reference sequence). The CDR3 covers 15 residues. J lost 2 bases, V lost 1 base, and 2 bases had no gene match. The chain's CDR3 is CASSLWGQGNTEAFF. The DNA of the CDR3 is TGTGCCAGCAGTTTATGGGGACAGGGAAACACTGAAGCTTTCTTT.

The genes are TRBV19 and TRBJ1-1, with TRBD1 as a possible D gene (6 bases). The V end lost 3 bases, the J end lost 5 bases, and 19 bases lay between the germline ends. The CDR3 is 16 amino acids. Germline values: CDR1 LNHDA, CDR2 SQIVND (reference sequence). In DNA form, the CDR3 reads TGTGCCAGTAGTATTGCCGGGGCGGGGGCACAAACTGAAGCTTTCTTT. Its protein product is CASSIAGAGAQTEAFF. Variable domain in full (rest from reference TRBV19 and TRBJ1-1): DGGITQSPKYLFRKEGQNVTLSCEQNLNHDAMYWYRQDPGQGLRLIYYSQIVNDFQKGDIAEGYSVSREKKESFPLTVTSAQKNPTAFYLCASSIAGAGAQTEAFFGQGTRLTVV.

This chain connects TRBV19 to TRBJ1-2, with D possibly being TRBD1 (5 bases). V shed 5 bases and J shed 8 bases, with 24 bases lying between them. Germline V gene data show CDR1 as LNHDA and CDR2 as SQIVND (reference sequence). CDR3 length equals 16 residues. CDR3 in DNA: TGTGCCAGTAGTCCCCCTCGGACACACGCCTCGCGCGGCTACACCTTC. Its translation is CASSPPRTHASRGYTF.

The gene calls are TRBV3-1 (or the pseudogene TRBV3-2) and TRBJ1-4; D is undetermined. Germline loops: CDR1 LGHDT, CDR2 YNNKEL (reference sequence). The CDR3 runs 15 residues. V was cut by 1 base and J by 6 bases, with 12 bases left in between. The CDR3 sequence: CASSQVNLNDEKLFF. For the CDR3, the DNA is TGTGCCAGCAGCCAAGTCAATTTGAATGATGAAAAACTGTTTTTT.

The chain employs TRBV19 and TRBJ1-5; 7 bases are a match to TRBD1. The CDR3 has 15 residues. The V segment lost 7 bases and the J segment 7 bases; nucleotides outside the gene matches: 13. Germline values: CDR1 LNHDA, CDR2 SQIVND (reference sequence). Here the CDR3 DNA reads TGTGCCAGTAACCTTAGCAGGGGGTCGGGCCAGCCCCAGCATTTT. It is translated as CASNLSRGSGQPQHF.

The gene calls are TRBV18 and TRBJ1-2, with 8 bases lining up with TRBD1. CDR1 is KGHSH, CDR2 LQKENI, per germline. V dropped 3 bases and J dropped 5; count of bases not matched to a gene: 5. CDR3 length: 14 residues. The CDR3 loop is CASSPQTGAYGYTF. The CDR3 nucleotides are TGTGCCAGCTCACCGCAGACAGGGGCGTATGGCTACACCTTC.

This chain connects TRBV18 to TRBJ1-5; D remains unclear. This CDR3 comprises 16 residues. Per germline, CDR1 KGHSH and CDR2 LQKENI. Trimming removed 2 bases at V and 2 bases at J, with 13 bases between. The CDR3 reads CASSPSTRTGNQPQHF. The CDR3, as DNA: TGTGCCAGCTCACCAAGCACAAGGACGGGCAATCAGCCCCAGCATTTT.

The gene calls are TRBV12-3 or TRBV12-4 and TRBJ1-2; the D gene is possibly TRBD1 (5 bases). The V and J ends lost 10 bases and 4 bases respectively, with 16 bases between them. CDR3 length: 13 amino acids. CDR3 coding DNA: TGTGCCAATTTAGGCGGGGCGAGCTATGGCTACACCTTC. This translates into CANLGGASYGYTF.

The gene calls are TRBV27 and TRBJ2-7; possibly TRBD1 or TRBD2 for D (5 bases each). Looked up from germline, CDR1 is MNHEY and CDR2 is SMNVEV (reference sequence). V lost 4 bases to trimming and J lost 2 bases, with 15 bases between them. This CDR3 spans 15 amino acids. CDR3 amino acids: CASSSSRDPTYEQYF. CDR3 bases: TGTGCCAGCAGTTCAAGCCGGGACCCGACCTACGAGCAGTACTTC.

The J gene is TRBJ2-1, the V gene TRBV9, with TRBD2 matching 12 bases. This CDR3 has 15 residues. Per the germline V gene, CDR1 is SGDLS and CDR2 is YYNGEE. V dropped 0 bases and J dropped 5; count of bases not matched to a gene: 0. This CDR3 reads CASSVGTSGNNEQFF. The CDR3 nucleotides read TGTGCCAGCAGCGTAGGGACTAGCGGGAACAATGAGCAGTTCTTC. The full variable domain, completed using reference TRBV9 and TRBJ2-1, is DSGVTQTPKHLITATGQRVTLRCSPRSGDLSVYWYQQSLDQGLQFLIQYYNGEERAKGNILERFSAQQFPDLHSELNLSSLELGDSALYFCASSVGTSGNNEQFFGPGTRLTVL.

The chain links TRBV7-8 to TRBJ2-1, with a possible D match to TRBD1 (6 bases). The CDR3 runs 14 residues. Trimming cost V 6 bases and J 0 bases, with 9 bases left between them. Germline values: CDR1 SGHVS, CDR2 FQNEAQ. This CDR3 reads CASRGDTSYNEQFF. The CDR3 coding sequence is TGTGCCAGCAGGGGGGACACCTCCTACAATGAGCAGTTCTTC.

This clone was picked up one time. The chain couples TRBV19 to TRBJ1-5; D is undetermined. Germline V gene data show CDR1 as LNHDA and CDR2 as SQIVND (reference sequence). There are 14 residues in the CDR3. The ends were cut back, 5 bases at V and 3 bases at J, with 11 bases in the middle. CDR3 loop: CASSGKAPNQPQHF. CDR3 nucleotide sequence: TGTGCCAGTAGTGGAAAGGCCCCCAATCAGCCCCAGCATTTT.

The CDR3 here is CASSLVGGNNYGYTF. CDR3 DNA: TGTGCCAGCAGCTTAGTTGGGGGGAATAACTATGGCTACACCTTC. The genes are TRBV7-2 and TRBJ1-2, with D perhaps TRBD1 (5 bases). From germline, CDR1 is SGHTA and CDR2 FQGNSA. This CDR3 has 15 amino acids. The V end was cut by 1 base, the J end by 1 base, with 10 bases between.

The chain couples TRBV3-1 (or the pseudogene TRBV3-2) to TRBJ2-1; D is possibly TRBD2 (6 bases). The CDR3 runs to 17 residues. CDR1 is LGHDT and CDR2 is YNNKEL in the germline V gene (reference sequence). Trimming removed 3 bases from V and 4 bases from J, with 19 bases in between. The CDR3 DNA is TGTGCCAGCAGCCACCTCTCCGGGGGAGCGATTTACAATGAGCAGTTCTTC. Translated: CASSHLSGGAIYNEQFF.

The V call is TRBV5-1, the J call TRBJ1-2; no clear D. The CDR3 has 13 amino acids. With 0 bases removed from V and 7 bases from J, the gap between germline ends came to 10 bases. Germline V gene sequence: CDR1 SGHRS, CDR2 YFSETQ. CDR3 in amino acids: CASSLAEVAGYTF. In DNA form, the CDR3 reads TGCGCCAGCAGCTTGGCTGAGGTGGCTGGCTACACCTTC. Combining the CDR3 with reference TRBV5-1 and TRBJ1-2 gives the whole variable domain KAGVTQTPRYLIKTRGQQVTLSCSPISGHRSVSWYQQTPGQGLQFLFEYFSETQRNKGNFPGRFSGRQFSNSRSEMNVSTLELGDSALYLCASSLAEVAGYTFGSGTRLTVV.

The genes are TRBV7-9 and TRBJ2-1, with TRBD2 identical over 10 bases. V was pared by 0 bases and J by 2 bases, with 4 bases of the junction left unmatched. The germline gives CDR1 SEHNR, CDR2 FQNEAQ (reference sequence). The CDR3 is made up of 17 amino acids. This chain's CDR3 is CASSLAHTSGTYNEQFF. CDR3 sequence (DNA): TGTGCCAGCAGCTTAGCCCATACTAGCGGGACCTACAATGAGCAGTTCTTC.

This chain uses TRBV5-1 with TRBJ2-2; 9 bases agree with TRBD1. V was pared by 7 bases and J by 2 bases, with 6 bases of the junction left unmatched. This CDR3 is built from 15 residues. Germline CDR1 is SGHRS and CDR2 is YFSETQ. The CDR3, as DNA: TGCGCCAGCGCATCTACAGGGGGCAACACCGGGGAGCTGTTTTTT. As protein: CASASTGGNTGELFF.

The CDR3 nucleotides are TGTGCCAGCAGCTTACAGCCAGCCAGCTCCTACGAGCAGTACTTC. The encoded protein is CASSLQPASSYEQYF. The J gene is TRBJ2-7, the V gene TRBV5-5, with no clear D. This CDR3 spans 15 amino acids. Germline CDR1 and CDR2: SGHKS and YYEKEE (reference sequence). V lost 2 bases, J lost 0 bases, and 12 bases lay in between.

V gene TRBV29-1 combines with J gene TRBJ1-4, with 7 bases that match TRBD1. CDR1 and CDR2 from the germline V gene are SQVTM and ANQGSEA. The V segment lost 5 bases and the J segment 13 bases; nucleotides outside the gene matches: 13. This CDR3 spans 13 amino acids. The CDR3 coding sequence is TGCAGCGTTCGCCGGGACAGCCCTCCCCTACTGTTTTTT. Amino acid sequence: CSVRRDSPPLLFF.

CDR3 region: CASSLDRNPNEQFF. The CDR3 DNA is TGTGCCAGCAGCTTAGACCGAAATCCCAATGAGCAGTTCTTC. V is TRBV7-3 and J is TRBJ2-1; the D is unclear. Trimming cost V 2 bases and J 6 bases, with 11 bases left between them. CDR3 length: 14 amino acids. Germline-derived CDR1 and CDR2 are SGHTA and FQGTGA.

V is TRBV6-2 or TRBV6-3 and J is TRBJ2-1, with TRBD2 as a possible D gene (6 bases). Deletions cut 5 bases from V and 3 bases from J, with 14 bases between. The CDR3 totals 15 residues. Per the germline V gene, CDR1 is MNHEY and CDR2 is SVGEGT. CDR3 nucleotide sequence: TGTGCCAGCAGTCCCCTCCAGCGGGTCTACAATGAGCAGTTCTTC. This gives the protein CASSPLQRVYNEQFF.